This TCR beta chain was captured by sequencing in a study of shared clonotypes between healthy human individuals (dated by TCRdb to about 2020). For context, the study as a whole: The cohort comprised a couple of women and three men aged 18 to 49 years. Per donor, three plates each were used for CD4 naive and CD4 memory, two for CD8 naive, and one for CD8 memory. To estimate repertoire size and how much clonotype sharing occurs between individuals, the study deeply sequenced the blood TCR repertoires of about five healthy adults. To increase sequencing depth and limit assay-specific biases, TCR repertoire library preparation and sequencing were carried out by different laboratories using diverse techniques. Each donor's leukapheresis produced roughly between roughly 0.85 and 9.5 billion PBMCs.

The donors were healthy, HIV-negative adults who had no recently reported acute infections or vaccinations. Every donor was a Caucasian adult residing in Nashville, Tennessee, USA. CD4+ T cells were enriched by magnetic negative selection, after which naive cells were positively selected on CD45RA and the negative fraction was taken as the memory subset. Blood was collected by leukapheresis, and PBMCs were isolated by Ficoll-Histopaque density gradient centrifugation and then cryopreserved in liquid nitrogen vapor phase. Purity and quantity of every magnetically sorted T cell population were checked by analytical flow cytometry. Genomic DNA was isolated from each sorted fraction and quantified by UV absorbance on a Nanodrop 2000c. Using the deep immunoSEQ assay, TCR CDR3 regions were amplified from genomic DNA by multiplex PCR. For each cell subset, the extracted genomic DNA was distributed evenly across all wells of several immunoSEQ 96-well plates, and each plate served as one replicate. For sorted subsets, each replicate PCR was loaded with 200 ng genomic DNA, equivalent to roughly 30,000 T cell genomes. Purified libraries were quantified with a Qubit 3.0 fluorometer, sized on a Bioanalyzer 2100, and re-quantified with the KAPA Library Quantification kit. Each immunoSEQ 96-well plate was sequenced on its own single-read 150-cycle Illumina NextSeq 550 flow cell. The study's own analysis went as follows. Because the immunoSEQ output held only junctional sequences and lacked quality scores, the filtering could not match the filtering applied to full-length reads. Sequences were annotated with PyIR, a Python wrapper for IgBLAST v1.9, and V/J genes and CDR3 were assigned using IMGT germline references. Reads were removed for weak V/J assignments (E-value above 1e-6), missing CDR3, stop codons, out-of-frame junctions, or ambiguous translated residues. A V3J clonotype was defined by an identical inferred V gene, J gene, and CDR3 amino acid sequence. Percentage overlap between repertoires was computed as shared unique clonotypes divided by the size of the smaller repertoire. RTK rarefaction, the Chao1 estimator, and Recon v2.1 estimates of unobserved clonotypes were used to assess repertoire richness. Generation probabilities were computed with OLGA for all TCRbeta clonotypes obtained by the gDNA method from several donors. TCRdb stores this immuneACCESS table with in-frame sequences only. Part of the clones is absent; in the studies checked, under half of the shortfall reflects unresolved V genes, and no reason is known for the rest. That table gives V, J and clone size, and the DNA gave D and trimming. In all, the sample holds nearly 1,000,000 clones, and approximately 80% of those were seen once. The ten largest make up over 1.3% of the sample.

General findings and caveats noted by the study authors: The small number of donors limited the genetic and exposure-history diversity represented. Estimated clonotype richness was generally larger for naive than for memory subsets. Across a few donors, around 5% of naive CD4, more than 3% of naive CD8, about 2.3% of memory CD4, and over 0.35% of memory CD8 clonotypes were shared. Compared with non-shared clonotypes, the clonotypes found in all four sorted-subset donors had higher generation probabilities. Incomplete sequencing was indicated by rarefaction of sorted-subset datasets, despite the large sequencing depth. Sampling was restricted to blood, and TCR repertoires in tissue are likely to differ from TCR repertoires in blood. Based on pairwise subsampling, the degree of clonotype sharing among donors was expected to be affected by sequencing depth.

Note on this clone: The antigen it recognizes is unknown. Qualities for individual bases were not recorded, and no much larger clone is one base off.

A distance of 10 bases separates the germline ends of V and J, which lose 8 bases and 7 bases respectively. The CDR3, from cysteine to phenylalanine, totals 11 residues. Just CDR3 DNA is preserved here, 33 bases in frame from base 1. Via the germline V gene, CDR1 is SGHAT and CDR2 FQNNGV. The sequence links TRBV11-2 to TRBJ2-3; the D gene is perhaps TRBD2, on 5 matching bases. The sequence was collected from a man between 18 and 35 years old in good health. The specimen was memory CD4+ T cells sorted from blood. The cell subset or site label for this specimen denotes: CD45RA-negative fraction. The nucleotides are TGTGCCAGCCAGAGGGCCTATACGCAGTATTTT. It translates to CASQRAYTQYF.